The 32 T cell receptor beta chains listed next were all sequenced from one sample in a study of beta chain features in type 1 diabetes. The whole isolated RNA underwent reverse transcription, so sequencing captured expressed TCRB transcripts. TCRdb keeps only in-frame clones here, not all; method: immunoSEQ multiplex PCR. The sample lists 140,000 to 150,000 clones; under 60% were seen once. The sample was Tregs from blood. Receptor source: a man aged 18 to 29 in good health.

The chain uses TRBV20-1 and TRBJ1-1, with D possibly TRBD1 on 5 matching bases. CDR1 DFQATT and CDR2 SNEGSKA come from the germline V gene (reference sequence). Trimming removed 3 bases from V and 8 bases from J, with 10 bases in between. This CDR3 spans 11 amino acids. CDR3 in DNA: TGCAGTGCTAGTAGGGACTTAGAAGCTTTCTTT. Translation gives CSASRDLEAFF.

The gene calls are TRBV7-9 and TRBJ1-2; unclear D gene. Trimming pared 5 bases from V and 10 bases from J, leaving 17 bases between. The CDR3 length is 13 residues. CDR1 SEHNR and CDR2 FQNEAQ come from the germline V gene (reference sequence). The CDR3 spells CASSREAGVSYTF. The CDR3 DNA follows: TGTGCCAGCAGCCGGGAAGCCGGGGTGTCCTACACCTTC.

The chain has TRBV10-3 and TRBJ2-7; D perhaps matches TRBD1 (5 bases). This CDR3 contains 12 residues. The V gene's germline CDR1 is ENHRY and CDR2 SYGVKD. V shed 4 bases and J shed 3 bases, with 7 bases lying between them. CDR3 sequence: CAISGRGYEQYF. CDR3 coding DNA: TGTGCCATCAGTGGTAGGGGCTACGAGCAGTACTTC.

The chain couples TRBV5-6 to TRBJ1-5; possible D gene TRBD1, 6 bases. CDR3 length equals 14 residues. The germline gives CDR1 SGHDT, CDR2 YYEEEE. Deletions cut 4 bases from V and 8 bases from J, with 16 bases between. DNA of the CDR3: TGTGCCAGCAGCGTGGACCAGGGGCCGAAGCCCCAGCATTTT. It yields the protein CASSVDQGPKPQHF. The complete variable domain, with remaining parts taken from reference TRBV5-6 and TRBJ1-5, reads DAGVTQSPTHLIKTRGQQVTLRCSPKSGHDTVSWYQQALGQGPQFIFQYYEEEERQRGNFPDRFSGHQFPNYSSELNVNALLLGDSALYLCASSVDQGPKPQHFGDGTRLSIL.

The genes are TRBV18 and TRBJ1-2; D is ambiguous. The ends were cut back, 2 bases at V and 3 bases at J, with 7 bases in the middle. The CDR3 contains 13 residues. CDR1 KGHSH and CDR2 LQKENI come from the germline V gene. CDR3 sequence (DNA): TGTGCCAGCTCACCAAGGGAGTACTATGGCTACACCTTC. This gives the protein CASSPREYYGYTF.

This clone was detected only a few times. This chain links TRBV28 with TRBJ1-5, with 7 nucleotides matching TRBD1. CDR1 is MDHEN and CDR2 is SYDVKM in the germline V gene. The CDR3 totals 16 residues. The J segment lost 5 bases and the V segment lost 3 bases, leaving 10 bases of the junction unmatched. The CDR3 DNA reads TGTGCCAGCAGTTTCCAGAGGGGGCGAAAGGATCAGCCCCAGCATTTT. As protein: CASSFQRGRKDQPQHF.

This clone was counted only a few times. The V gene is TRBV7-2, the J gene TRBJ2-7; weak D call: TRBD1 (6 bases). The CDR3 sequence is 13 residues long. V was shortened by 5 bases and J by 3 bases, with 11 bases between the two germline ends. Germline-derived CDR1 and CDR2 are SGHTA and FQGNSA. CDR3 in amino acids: CASSLRDNYEQYF. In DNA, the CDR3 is TGTGCCAGCAGCCTCCGGGACAACTACGAGCAGTACTTC.

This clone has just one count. CDR3 loop: CATRGQVEGNQPQHF. The CDR3 DNA reads as TGTGCCACGAGAGGACAGGTCGAGGGCAATCAGCCCCAGCATTTT. This chain links TRBV10-3 with TRBJ1-5; 7 bases are a match to TRBD1. V lost 10 bases and J lost 2; bases outside the gene matches: 11. Per germline, CDR1 ENHRY and CDR2 SYGVKD. This CDR3 has 15 amino acids.

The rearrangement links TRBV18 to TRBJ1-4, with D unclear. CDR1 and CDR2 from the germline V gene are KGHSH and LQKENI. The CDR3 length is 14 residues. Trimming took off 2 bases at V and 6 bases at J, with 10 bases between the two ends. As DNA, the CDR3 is TGTGCCAGCTCACCAACGGGGTTGGATGAAAAACTGTTTTTT. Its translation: CASSPTGLDEKLFF.

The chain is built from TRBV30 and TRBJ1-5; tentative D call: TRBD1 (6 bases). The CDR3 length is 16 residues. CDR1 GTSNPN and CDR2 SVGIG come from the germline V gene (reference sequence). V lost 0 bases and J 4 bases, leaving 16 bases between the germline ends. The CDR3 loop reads CAWSVGVGGGNQPQHF. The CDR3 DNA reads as TGTGCCTGGAGTGTGGGTGTAGGGGGGGGGAATCAGCCCCAGCATTTT. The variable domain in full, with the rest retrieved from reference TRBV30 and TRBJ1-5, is SQTIHQWPATLVQPVGSPLSLECTVEGTSNPNLYWYRQAAGRGLQLLFYSVGIGQISSEVPQNLSASRPQDRQFILSSKKLLLSDSGFYLCAWSVGVGGGNQPQHFGDGTRLSIL.

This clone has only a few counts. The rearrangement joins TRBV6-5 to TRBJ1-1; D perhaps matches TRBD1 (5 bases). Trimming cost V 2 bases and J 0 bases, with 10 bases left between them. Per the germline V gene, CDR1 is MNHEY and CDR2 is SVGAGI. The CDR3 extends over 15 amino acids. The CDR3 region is CASSYPGNMNTEAFF. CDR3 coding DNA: TGTGCCAGCAGTTACCCAGGGAACATGAACACTGAAGCTTTCTTT.

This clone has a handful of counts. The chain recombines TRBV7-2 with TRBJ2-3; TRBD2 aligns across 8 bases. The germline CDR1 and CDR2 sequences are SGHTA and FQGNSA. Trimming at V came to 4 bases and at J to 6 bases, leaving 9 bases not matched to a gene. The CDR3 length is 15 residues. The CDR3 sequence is CASSYVAGPGDTQYF. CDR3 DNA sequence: TGTGCCAGCAGCTACGTAGCGGGGCCCGGGGATACGCAGTATTTT.

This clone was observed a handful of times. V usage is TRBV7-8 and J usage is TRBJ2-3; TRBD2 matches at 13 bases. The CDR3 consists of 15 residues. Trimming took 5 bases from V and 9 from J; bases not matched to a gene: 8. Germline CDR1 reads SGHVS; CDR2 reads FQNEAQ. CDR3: CASSRRTSGRETQYF. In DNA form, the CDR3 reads TGTGCCAGCAGCCGCAGGACTAGCGGGAGAGAAACGCAGTATTTT.

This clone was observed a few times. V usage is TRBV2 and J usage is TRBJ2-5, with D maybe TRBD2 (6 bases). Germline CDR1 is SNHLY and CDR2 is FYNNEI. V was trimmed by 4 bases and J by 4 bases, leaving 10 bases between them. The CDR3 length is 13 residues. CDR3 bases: TGTGCCAGCAGTGCTCTCGGGGGAGAGACCCAGTACTTC. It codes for CASSALGGETQYF.

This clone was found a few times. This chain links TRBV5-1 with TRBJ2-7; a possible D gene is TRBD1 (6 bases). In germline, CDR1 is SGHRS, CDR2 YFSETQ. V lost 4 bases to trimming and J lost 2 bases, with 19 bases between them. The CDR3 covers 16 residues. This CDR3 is CASSVPTGMRPYEQYF. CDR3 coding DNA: TGCGCCAGCAGCGTACCAACAGGGATGAGGCCCTACGAGCAGTACTTC. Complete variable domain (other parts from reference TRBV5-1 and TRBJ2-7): KAGVTQTPRYLIKTRGQQVTLSCSPISGHRSVSWYQQTPGQGLQFLFEYFSETQRNKGNFPGRFSGRQFSNSRSEMNVSTLELGDSALYLCASSVPTGMRPYEQYFGPGTRLTVT.

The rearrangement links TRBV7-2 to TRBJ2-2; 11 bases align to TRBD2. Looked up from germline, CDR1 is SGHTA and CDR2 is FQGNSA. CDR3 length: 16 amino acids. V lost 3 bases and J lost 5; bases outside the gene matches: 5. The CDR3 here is CASSFGLAGGTGELFF. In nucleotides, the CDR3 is TGTGCCAGCAGCTTTGGGCTAGCGGGAGGAACCGGGGAGCTGTTTTTT.

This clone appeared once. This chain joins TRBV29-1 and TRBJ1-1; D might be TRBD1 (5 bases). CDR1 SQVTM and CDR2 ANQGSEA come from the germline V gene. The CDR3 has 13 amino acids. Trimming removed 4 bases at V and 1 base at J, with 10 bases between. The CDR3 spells CSVGTQTNTEAFF. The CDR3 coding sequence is TGCAGCGTTGGGACACAGACGAACACTGAAGCTTTCTTT.

In nucleotides, the CDR3 is TGTGCCAGCAGCCCCACAGGGAATCGAGCCTACGAGCAGTACTTC. Translation gives CASSPTGNRAYEQYF. The V call is TRBV9, the J call TRBJ2-7, with D perhaps matching TRBD1 (6 bases). This CDR3 region has 15 residues. Looked up from germline, CDR1 is SGDLS and CDR2 is YYNGEE. The V gene lost 4 bases and the J gene lost 2 bases, with 16 bases spanning the gap.

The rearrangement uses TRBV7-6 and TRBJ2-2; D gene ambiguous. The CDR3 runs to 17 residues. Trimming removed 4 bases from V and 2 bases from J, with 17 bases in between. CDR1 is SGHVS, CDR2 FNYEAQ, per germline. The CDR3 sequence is CASSSFAAVINTGELFF. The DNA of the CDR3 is TGTGCCAGCAGCTCCTTTGCGGCGGTTATAAACACCGGGGAGCTGTTTTTT.

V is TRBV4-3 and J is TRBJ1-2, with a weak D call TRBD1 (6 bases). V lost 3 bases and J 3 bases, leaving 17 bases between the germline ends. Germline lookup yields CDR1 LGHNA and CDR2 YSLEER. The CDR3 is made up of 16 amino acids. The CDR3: CASSQEPTQGYYGYTF. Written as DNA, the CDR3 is TGCGCCAGCAGCCAGGAGCCGACACAGGGCTACTATGGCTACACCTTC.

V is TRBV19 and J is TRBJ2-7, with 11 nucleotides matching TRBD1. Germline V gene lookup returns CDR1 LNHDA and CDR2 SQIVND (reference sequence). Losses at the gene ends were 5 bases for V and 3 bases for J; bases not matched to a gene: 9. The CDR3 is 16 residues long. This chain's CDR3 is CASSQTSGTGGYEQYF. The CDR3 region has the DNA TGTGCCAGTAGTCAAACTTCCGGGACAGGGGGCTACGAGCAGTACTTC.

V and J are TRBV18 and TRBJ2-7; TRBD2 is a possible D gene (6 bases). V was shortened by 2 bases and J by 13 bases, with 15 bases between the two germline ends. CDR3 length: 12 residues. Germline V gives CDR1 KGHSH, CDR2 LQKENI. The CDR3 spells CASSPDPGLQYF. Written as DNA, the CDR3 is TGTGCCAGCTCACCAGACCCGGGACTCCAATACTTC.

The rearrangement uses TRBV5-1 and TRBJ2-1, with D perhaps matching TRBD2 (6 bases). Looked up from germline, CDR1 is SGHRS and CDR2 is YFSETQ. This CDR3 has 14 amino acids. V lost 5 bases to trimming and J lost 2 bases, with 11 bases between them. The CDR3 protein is CASSRAGAYNEQFF. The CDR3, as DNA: TGCGCCAGCAGTAGAGCGGGTGCCTACAATGAGCAGTTCTTC.

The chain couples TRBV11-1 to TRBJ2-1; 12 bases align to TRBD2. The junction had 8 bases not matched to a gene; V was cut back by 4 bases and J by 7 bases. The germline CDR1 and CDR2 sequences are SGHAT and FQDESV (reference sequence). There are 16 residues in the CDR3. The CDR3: CASSSRLAGAANEQFF. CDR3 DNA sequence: TGTGCCAGCAGCTCGCGACTAGCGGGAGCGGCGAATGAGCAGTTCTTC.

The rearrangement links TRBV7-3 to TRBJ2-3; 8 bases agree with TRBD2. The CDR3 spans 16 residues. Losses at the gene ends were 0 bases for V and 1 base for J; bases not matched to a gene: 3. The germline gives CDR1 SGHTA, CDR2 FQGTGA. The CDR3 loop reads CASSLTAGGGTDTQYF. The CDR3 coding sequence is TGTGCCAGCAGCTTAACGGCCGGGGGGGGCACAGATACGCAGTATTTT. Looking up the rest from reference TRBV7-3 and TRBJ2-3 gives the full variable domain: GAGVSQTPSNKVTEKGKYVELRCDPISGHTALYWYRQSLGQGPEFLIYFQGTGAADDSGLPNDRFFAVRPEGSVSTLKIQRTERGDSAVYLCASSLTAGGGTDTQYFGPGTRLTVL.

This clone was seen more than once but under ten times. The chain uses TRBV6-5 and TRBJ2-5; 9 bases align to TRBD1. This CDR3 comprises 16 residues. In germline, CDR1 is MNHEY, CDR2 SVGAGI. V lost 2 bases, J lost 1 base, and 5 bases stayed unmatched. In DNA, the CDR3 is TGTGCCAGCAGTTACGTGGGACAGGGTGTCCAAGAGACCCAGTACTTC. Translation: CASSYVGQGVQETQYF.

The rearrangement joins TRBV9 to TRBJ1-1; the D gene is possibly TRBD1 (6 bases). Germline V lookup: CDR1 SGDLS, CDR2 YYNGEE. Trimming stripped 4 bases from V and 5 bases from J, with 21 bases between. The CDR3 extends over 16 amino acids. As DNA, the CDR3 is TGTGCCAGCAGCACCCACCCGGGGGGCAGACTAACTGAAGCTTTCTTT. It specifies CASSTHPGGRLTEAFF.

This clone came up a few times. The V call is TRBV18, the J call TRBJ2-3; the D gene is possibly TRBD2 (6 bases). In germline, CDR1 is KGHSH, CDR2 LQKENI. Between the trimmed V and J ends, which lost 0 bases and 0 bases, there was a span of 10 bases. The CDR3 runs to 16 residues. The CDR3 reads CASSPPGGWSTDTQYF. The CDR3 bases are TGTGCCAGCTCACCACCGGGGGGATGGAGCACAGATACGCAGTATTTT.

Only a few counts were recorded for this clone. CDR3 DNA: TGCGCCAGCAGCCCCAGCGGGCGGTCGAACACTGAAGCTTTCTTT. Residues: CASSPSGRSNTEAFF. This chain connects TRBV4-3 to TRBJ1-1, with no clear D. Germline V CDR1 and CDR2: LGHNA, YSLEER. V was clipped by 4 bases and J by 1 base, with 13 bases between them. This CDR3 has 15 amino acids.

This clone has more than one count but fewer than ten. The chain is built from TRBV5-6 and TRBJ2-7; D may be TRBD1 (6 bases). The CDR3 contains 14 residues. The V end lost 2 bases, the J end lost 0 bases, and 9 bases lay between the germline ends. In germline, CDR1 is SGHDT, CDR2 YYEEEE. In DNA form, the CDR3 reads TGTGCCAGCAGCTTACCGGACAGCTCCTACGAGCAGTACTTC. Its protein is CASSLPDSSYEQYF. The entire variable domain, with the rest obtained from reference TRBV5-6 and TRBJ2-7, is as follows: DAGVTQSPTHLIKTRGQQVTLRCSPKSGHDTVSWYQQALGQGPQFIFQYYEEEERQRGNFPDRFSGHQFPNYSSELNVNALLLGDSALYLCASSLPDSSYEQYFGPGTRLTVT.

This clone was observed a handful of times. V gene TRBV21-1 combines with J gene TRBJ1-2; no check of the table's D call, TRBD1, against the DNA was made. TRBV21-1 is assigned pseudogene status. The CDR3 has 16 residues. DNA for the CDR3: TGTGCCAGCCCCGGGACAGTTACCACAGCTAACTATGGCTACACCTTC. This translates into CASPGTVTTANYGYTF.

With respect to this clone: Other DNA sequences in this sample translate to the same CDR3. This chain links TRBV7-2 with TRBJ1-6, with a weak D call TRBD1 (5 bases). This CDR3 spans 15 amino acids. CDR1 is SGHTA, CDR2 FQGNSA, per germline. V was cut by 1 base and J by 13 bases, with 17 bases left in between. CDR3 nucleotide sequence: TGTGCCAGCAGCTTAGTGTGGGGCAATCTATCCCCCCTCCACTTT. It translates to CASSLVWGNLSPLHF. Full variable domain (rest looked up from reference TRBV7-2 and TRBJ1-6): GAGVSQSPSNKVTEKGKDVELRCDPISGHTALYWYRQSLGQGLEFLIYFQGNSAPDKSGLPSDRFSAERTGGSVSTLTIQRTQQEDSAVYLCASSLVWGNLSPLHFGNGTRLTVT.